Sequencing of this T cell receptor (beta chain) was carried out in a study of OX40 agonist ivuxolimab in advanced cancers. Baseline was the first blood sampling point, followed by cycle 4 day 1 and cycle 7 day 1. Data came from immunoSEQ multiplex PCR; TCRdb stores just in-frame clones and leaves some out. The repertoire holds roughly 50,000 clones, about nine tenths seen once, with around 0.38% in the top ten. V lost 6 bases and J 6 bases, leaving 15 bases between the germline ends. The CDR3 extends over 14 amino acids. Germline CDR1 and CDR2: LNHDA and SQIVND (reference sequence). This clone was counted a few times.

The receptor was derived from an adult with an advanced solid tumor such as melanoma, head and neck, liver or kidney cancer. V gene TRBV19 combines with J gene TRBJ2-1; D unresolved. The material sequenced was CD4+ or CD8+ T cells sorted from blood, taken in a trial of the OX40 agonist ivuxolimab. The CDR3 DNA is TGTGCCAGTAGGTTCTGGCCTACCAGCAATGAGCAGTTCTTC. Amino acid sequence: CASRFWPTSNEQFF.